The 32 T cell receptor beta chains presented below share a single source sample, sequenced in a study of beta chain features in type 1 diabetes. Whole-study results and caveats: All four CD4+ subsets of Type 1 diabetes patients contained TCRB CDR3s that were moderately but significantly shorter.

No antigen has been identified for these receptors. Sequencing targeted expressed TCRB transcripts, as all isolated RNA had been reverse transcribed. Assay: immunoSEQ multiplex PCR; the TCRdb copy retains only in-frame clones and omits some. The data show 250,000 or so clones, 20% seen once. Sequencing was carried out using naive CD4+ T cells from blood. The receptors were sampled from a middle-aged woman with type 1 diabetes.

This chain uses TRBV7-9 with TRBJ1-2, with D perhaps TRBD1 (6 bases). CDR3 size: 14 residues. Germline CDR1 is SEHNR and CDR2 is FQNEAQ (reference sequence). The V gene lost 5 bases and the J gene lost 6 bases, with 16 bases spanning the gap. In DNA form, the CDR3 reads TGTGCCAGCAGCCCCCGCCGGGGGGCGGATGGCTACACCTTC. It translates to CASSPRRGADGYTF.

A word on this clone: This specimen includes other DNA sequences encoding the same CDR3. V usage is TRBV28 and J usage is TRBJ1-2; unclear D gene. The V end lost 5 bases, the J end lost 4 bases, and 8 bases lay between the germline ends. CDR1 is MDHEN, CDR2 SYDVKM, per germline. The CDR3 has 12 amino acids. CDR3 protein: CASSLRSYGYTF. Written as DNA, the CDR3 is TGTGCCAGCAGTCTCCGGAGCTATGGCTACACCTTC.

The rearrangement uses TRBV30 and TRBJ1-5, with 10 nucleotides matching TRBD1. The CDR3 totals 14 residues. Germline assignment: CDR1 GTSNPN and CDR2 SVGIG (reference sequence). Germline trimming cut 1 base from V and 6 bases from J; bases unmatched to any gene: 3. CDR3 residues: CAWSGQGARQPQHF. DNA for the CDR3: TGTGCCTGGAGTGGACAGGGGGCCCGTCAGCCCCAGCATTTT.

This clone was detected only a few times. The chain has TRBV7-2 and TRBJ2-7; 9 bases match TRBD2. CDR3 length: 16 amino acids. CDR1 SGHTA and CDR2 FQGNSA come from the germline V gene. V lost 1 base and J lost 0; bases outside the gene matches: 4. The CDR3 is CASSLVASGNSYEQYF. In DNA form, the CDR3 reads TGTGCCAGCAGCTTAGTCGCTAGCGGGAACTCCTACGAGCAGTACTTC.

The chain combines TRBV5-1 with TRBJ1-1; TRBD1 matches at 7 bases. The CDR3 is 13 residues long. V was pared by 3 bases and J by 5 bases, with 4 bases of the junction left unmatched. Germline values: CDR1 SGHRS, CDR2 YFSETQ. CDR3 bases: TGCGCCAGCAGCTCGGGACAGCTAACTGAAGCTTTCTTT. Translated, it gives CASSSGQLTEAFF. The full variable domain, with the rest looked up from reference TRBV5-1 and TRBJ1-1, is KAGVTQTPRYLIKTRGQQVTLSCSPISGHRSVSWYQQTPGQGLQFLFEYFSETQRNKGNFPGRFSGRQFSNSRSEMNVSTLELGDSALYLCASSSGQLTEAFFGQGTRLTVV.

The chain recombines TRBV2 with TRBJ1-2; D is undetermined. Trimming pared 4 bases from V and 8 bases from J, leaving 11 bases between. Germline-derived CDR1 and CDR2 are SNHLY and FYNNEI. The CDR3 consists of 12 residues. The CDR3, as DNA: TGTGCCAGCAGTGGGGAGGGTTACGGCTACACCTTC. Its protein product is CASSGEGYGYTF. Drawing the rest from reference TRBV2 and TRBJ1-2, the complete variable domain is EPEVTQTPSHQVTQMGQEVILRCVPISNHLYFYWYRQILGQKVEFLVSFYNNEISEKSEIFDDQFSVERPDGSNFTLKIRSTKLEDSAMYFCASSGEGYGYTFGSGTRLTVV.

Only a few counts were recorded for this clone. The chain is built from TRBV7-3 and TRBJ2-5; TRBD1 agrees at 8 bases. Germline V CDR1 and CDR2: SGHTA, FQGTGA. With V trimmed by 5 bases and J by 5 bases, 16 bases remained unmatched. The CDR3 consists of 17 residues. The CDR3 protein is CASSPLDRAMTGETQYF. Written as DNA, the CDR3 is TGTGCCAGCAGCCCCCTGGACAGGGCGATGACGGGGGAGACCCAGTACTTC.

This clone was seen more than once but under ten times. The chain is built from TRBV7-2 and TRBJ2-3; D is unclear. CDR1 SGHTA and CDR2 FQGNSA come from the germline V gene. The V gene lost 6 bases and the J gene lost 1 base, with 5 bases spanning the gap. This CDR3 is built from 12 residues. CDR3 DNA sequence: TGTGCCAGCAGGTGGCGCACAGATACGCAGTATTTT. Translated: CASRWRTDTQYF.

This clone was seen only a few times. This rearrangement joins TRBV28 to TRBJ2-5; D gene ambiguous. This CDR3 region has 11 residues. Germline CDR1 is MDHEN and CDR2 is SYDVKM. Trimming took off 3 bases at V and 5 bases at J, with 4 bases between the two ends. This CDR3 reads CASSFYETQYF. In DNA form, the CDR3 reads TGTGCCAGCAGTTTCTATGAGACCCAGTACTTC.

A remark on this clone: Other nucleotide sequences in the sample specify the same CDR3. J is TRBJ1-5 and V is TRBV4-1, with D possibly matching TRBD1 (6 bases). The CDR3 contains 13 residues. The ends were cut back, 0 bases at V and 7 bases at J, with 7 bases in the middle. Germline V gives CDR1 MGHRA, CDR2 YSYEKL. Written as DNA, the CDR3 is TGCGCCAGCAGCCAAGATCAGGGGCAGCCCCAGCATTTT. Translating it yields CASSQDQGQPQHF.

This clone turned up a few times. This CDR3 reads CASSLEGSDTQYF. CDR3 nucleotide sequence: TGTGCCAGCAGCTTAGAGGGCTCAGATACGCAGTATTTT. V is TRBV11-3 and J is TRBJ2-3; D ambiguous. Germline V lookup: CDR1 SGHNT, CDR2 YENEEA. This CDR3 is 13 amino acids long. V was pared by 0 bases and J by 4 bases, with 5 bases between.

The V call is TRBV19, the J call TRBJ1-2, with D uncertain. CDR1 is LNHDA and CDR2 is SQIVND in the germline V gene (reference sequence). The CDR3 contains 12 residues. Trimming left V 7 bases short and J 4 bases short, with 10 bases between. CDR3 region: CASKRFTYGYTF. The CDR3 DNA follows: TGTGCCAGTAAGAGGTTCACCTATGGCTACACCTTC.

There are a few counts of this clone. V and J are TRBV28 and TRBJ2-7, with 7 bases matching TRBD2. Germline CDR1 MDHEN, CDR2 SYDVKM. V was pared by 7 bases and J by 2 bases, with 11 bases of the junction left unmatched. This CDR3 has 15 residues. The CDR3 DNA reads TGTGCCAGCACCCTGAGCGGGATGGGTCCCTACGAGCAGTACTTC. Translation gives CASTLSGMGPYEQYF.

This chain links TRBV18 with TRBJ2-2, with D maybe TRBD1 (6 bases). The CDR3 totals 14 residues. The germline V gene encodes CDR1 KGHSH and CDR2 LQKENI. With 0 bases removed from V and 8 bases from J, the gap between germline ends came to 10 bases. The CDR3 sequence is CASSPPGAPGELFF. DNA of the CDR3: TGTGCCAGCTCACCACCGGGGGCCCCAGGGGAGCTGTTTTTT.

As DNA, the CDR3 is TGTGCCAGCAGCGAGCAGGGGAATCAGCCCCAGCATTTT. It is translated as CASSEQGNQPQHF. V is TRBV7-9 and J is TRBJ1-5, with a tentative D call TRBD1 (6 bases). Germline CDR1 reads SEHNR; CDR2 reads FQNEAQ (reference sequence). The V gene lost 5 bases and the J gene lost 4 bases, with 9 bases spanning the gap. The CDR3 totals 13 residues.

V gene TRBV5-4 combines with J gene TRBJ2-6, with D uncertain. CDR3 length: 15 residues. Trimming cost V 4 bases and J 2 bases, with 10 bases left between them. Per the germline V gene, CDR1 is SGHNT and CDR2 is YYREEE (reference sequence). CDR3 sequence (DNA): TGTGCCAGCAGCCGGCCGGGTGCTGGGGCCAACGTCCTGACTTTC. Residues: CASSRPGAGANVLTF. The full variable domain, in which reference TRBV5-4 and TRBJ2-6 provide the parts outside the CDR3, is ETGVTQSPTHLIKTRGQQVTLRCSSQSGHNTVSWYQQALGQGPQFIFQYYREEENGRGNFPPRFSGLQFPNYSSELNVNALELDDSALYLCASSRPGAGANVLTFGAGSRLTVL.

The chain links TRBV15 to TRBJ2-7; D gene uncertain. CDR1 and CDR2 from the germline V gene are LNHNV and YYDKDF (reference sequence). This CDR3 region has 13 residues. V was trimmed by 0 bases and J by 6 bases, leaving 9 bases between them. The CDR3, as DNA: TGTGCCACCAGCAGAGATCTGCGTTCCGAGCAGTACTTC. This translates into CATSRDLRSEQYF.

This clone was found a few times. This rearrangement joins TRBV18 to TRBJ2-1, with 9 bases aligning to TRBD1. This CDR3 comprises 17 residues. From germline, CDR1 is KGHSH and CDR2 LQKENI. V shed 4 bases and J 6 bases; nucleotides not matched to a gene: 13. Here the CDR3 reads CASSQLPGTGHSNEQFF. CDR3 DNA sequence: TGTGCCAGCTCACAACTCCCCGGGACAGGGCATTCCAATGAGCAGTTCTTC.

The genes are TRBV2 and TRBJ1-3, with D uncertain. Germline values: CDR1 SNHLY, CDR2 FYNNEI. CDR3 length: 11 residues. Trimming removed 11 bases from V and 7 bases from J, with 12 bases in between. As DNA, the CDR3 is TGTGCCTTTAAACGGAGTAACACCATATATTTT. This gives the protein CAFKRSNTIYF.

This clone was counted only a few times. DNA of the CDR3: TGTGCCAGCAGCTTCCGGGACAGGGAGTATTTT. Amino acids: CASSFRDREYF. This sequence joins TRBV7-8 and TRBJ2-3, with 9 bases matching TRBD1. The CDR3 spans 11 residues. Unmatched junction bases numbered 2, after V lost 3 bases and J lost 13 bases. Looked up from germline, CDR1 is SGHVS and CDR2 is FQNEAQ.

The CDR3: CASSYSTQVSGNTIYF. The CDR3 nucleotides read TGTGCCAGCAGTTACTCGACACAGGTCTCTGGAAACACCATATATTTT. The J gene is TRBJ1-3, the V gene TRBV6-5; maybe TRBD1 (5 bases). The CDR3 loop spans 16 amino acids. V was cut by 0 bases and J by 0 bases, with 9 bases left in between. Germline CDR1 reads MNHEY; CDR2 reads SVGAGI.

This clone was counted between two and nine times. V is TRBV29-1 and J is TRBJ2-1, with D maybe TRBD1 (6 bases). The CDR3 sequence is 14 residues long. The germline CDR1 and CDR2 sequences are SQVTM and ANQGSEA. V lost 5 bases to trimming and J lost 6 bases, with 17 bases between them. For the CDR3, the DNA is TGCAGCGTTTCAGGGGATTTGTTAGGCAATGAGCAGTTCTTC. It codes for CSVSGDLLGNEQFF.

This chain connects TRBV15 to TRBJ1-5; the D is unclear. This CDR3 spans 14 amino acids. The germline V gene has CDR1 LNHNV and CDR2 YYDKDF (reference sequence). V was pared by 5 bases and J by 10 bases, with 18 bases between. CDR3 bases: TGTGCCACCAGCCCCATCCGGGGAGGGAATCCCCAGCATTTT. This translates into CATSPIRGGNPQHF.

The V call is TRBV29-1, the J call TRBJ2-2; D not resolved. The CDR3 spans 13 residues. V was cut by 3 bases and J by 2 bases, with 7 bases left in between. CDR1 is SQVTM, CDR2 ANQGSEA, per germline. The CDR3 reads CSVDSSNTGELFF. CDR3 nucleotide sequence: TGCAGCGTTGACTCCAGTAACACCGGGGAGCTGTTTTTT.

The chain combines TRBV9 with TRBJ1-1; no definite D call. V was clipped by 0 bases and J by 3 bases, with 6 bases between them. The CDR3 runs 13 residues. Germline values: CDR1 SGDLS, CDR2 YYNGEE. DNA for the CDR3: TGTGCCAGCAGCGTAGCTACAGACACTGAAGCTTTCTTT. This codes for CASSVATDTEAFF.

This clone showed up just a few times. J is TRBJ1-1 and V is TRBV18; D call uncertain. CDR3 size: 13 residues. Trimming removed 1 base at V and 1 base at J, with 4 bases between. Germline V gives CDR1 KGHSH, CDR2 LQKENI. The CDR3 DNA follows: TGTGCCAGCTCACCACGGGCGAACACTGAAGCTTTCTTT. It specifies CASSPRANTEAFF.

In this sample, this clone turned up a few times. The V and J genes are TRBV7-8 and TRBJ2-5, with TRBD1 as a possible D gene (5 bases). The CDR3 consists of 14 residues. Looked up from germline, CDR1 is SGHVS and CDR2 is FQNEAQ. V gave up 1 base and J gave up 7 bases, with 13 bases separating them. CDR3 sequence (DNA): TGTGCCAGCAGCTTAGAGACAGCATCGGGGACCCAGTACTTC. Its translation is CASSLETASGTQYF.

The chain recombines TRBV19 with TRBJ2-7; perhaps TRBD2 as D (5 bases). The V end lost 2 bases, the J end lost 6 bases, and 17 bases lay between the germline ends. The CDR3 covers 15 residues. The germline gives CDR1 LNHDA, CDR2 SQIVND (reference sequence). The CDR3, as DNA: TGTGCCAGTAGTATACAGGTATCGGGATACTTCGAGCAGTACTTC. Protein: CASSIQVSGYFEQYF.

The sample holds one count of this clone. This sequence joins TRBV28 and TRBJ1-3; 12 nucleotides agree with TRBD1. The CDR3 runs to 16 residues. With 5 bases clipped from V and 2 bases from J, the junction kept 4 bases outside the gene matches. Germline V CDR1 and CDR2: MDHEN, SYDVKM. The CDR3 is CASSPWDRGPGNTIYF. CDR3 DNA: TGTGCCAGCAGTCCGTGGGACAGGGGGCCTGGAAACACCATATATTTT.

This clone was seen only a few times. V usage is TRBV7-2 and J usage is TRBJ2-5, with a tentative D call TRBD2 (5 bases). Germline V gene sequence: CDR1 SGHTA, CDR2 FQGNSA. V lost 1 base and J lost 4, with 10 bases in between. The CDR3 has 14 amino acids. Here the CDR3 reads CASSLVIGGETQYF. For the CDR3, the DNA is TGTGCCAGCAGCTTAGTTATAGGAGGAGAGACCCAGTACTTC.

This sequence joins TRBV30 and TRBJ2-1, with a tentative D call TRBD2 (6 bases). The CDR3 consists of 11 residues. Looked up from germline, CDR1 is GTSNPN and CDR2 is SVGIG (reference sequence). Trimming stripped 0 bases from V and 9 bases from J, with 6 bases between. The CDR3 nucleotides are TGTGCCTGGAGTGTGGGAGGTGAGCAGTTCTTC. It translates to CAWSVGGEQFF.

V and J are TRBV4-1 and TRBJ2-1; TRBD2 agrees at 7 bases. The germline V gene encodes CDR1 MGHRA and CDR2 YSYEKL. This CDR3 is built from 18 residues. The V and J ends lost 2 bases and 4 bases, in that order; junction bases with no gene match: 14. CDR3 region: CASSQSPVGLAVYNEQFF. DNA of the CDR3: TGCGCCAGCAGCCAAAGTCCCGTAGGGCTAGCGGTATACAATGAGCAGTTCTTC.